Detailed here is one TCR beta chain. As yet, its antigen is unknown. These data are taken from a study of T-cell reconstitution after alpha-beta-depleted transplantation in children. Findings and limits, study-wide: Among T cells one year after transplant, newly produced cells accounted for most counts and diversity. TCRbeta diversity was high at day 60 in some patients (a result of surviving recipient T cells and thymic progenitors).

The authors prepared the TCRbeta library with unique molecular identifiers. TCRdb recomputed calls from the PCR reads with MiXCR, one row per CDR3 protein. Counted here are about a million distinct CDR3 sequences, about 31% occurring once; the ten biggest clones make up approximately 30%. This CDR3 has 16 amino acids. V was trimmed by 1 base and J by 5 bases, leaving 15 bases between them. Germline V gene lookup returns CDR1 LNHNV and CDR2 YYDKDF (reference sequence). The rearrangement uses TRBV15 and TRBJ2-1, with D perhaps matching TRBD2 (6 bases). This TCR was sampled from a boy less than two years old who had a stem cell transplant for SCID, so the T cells may come from the graft donor. This specimen consisted of PBMCs, mostly from graft donor cells, obtained 360 days after TCRalphabeta/CD19-depleted stem cell transplant. CDR3 DNA: TGTGCCACCAGCAGAGGGGTCCTAGCGCGAAACAATGAGCAGTTCTTC. This translates into CATSRGVLARNNEQFF. Variable domain in full (rest from reference TRBV15 and TRBJ2-1): DAMVIQNPRYQVTQFGKPVTLSCSQTLNHNVMYWYQQKSSQAPKLLFHYYDKDFNNEADTPDNFQSRRPNTSFCFLDIRSPGLGDTAMYLCATSRGVLARNNEQFFGPGTRLTVL.